This TCR beta chain was identified in a study of CD8 T cells in Susac syndrome. V was clipped by 3 bases and J by 7 bases, with 18 bases between them. In germline, CDR1 is KGHSH, CDR2 LQKENI. The CDR3 sequence is 15 residues long. Reverse transcription of about 0.45 to 1 ug RNA was carried out with random hexamers. TCRdb redid the calling of the immunoSEQ multiplex PCR reads with MiXCR, one entry per CDR3 protein. The data show 130,000 or so distinct CDR3 sequences, roughly 95% seen once. This TCR was sampled from a human donor with Susac syndrome. The material sequenced was CD4+ T cells from PBMCs. This chain uses TRBV18 with TRBJ1-2; no definite D call. Written as DNA, the CDR3 is TGTGCCAGCTCACCCACCGGTGGGTTCAACGGTGGCTACACCTTC. Its protein product is CASSPTGGFNGGYTF. Using reference TRBV18 and TRBJ1-2 for the parts outside the CDR3, the full variable domain is NAGVMQNPRHLVRRRGQEARLRCSPMKGHSHVYWYRQLPEEGLKFMVYLQKENIIDESGMPKERFSAEFPKEGPSILRIQQVVRGDSAAYFCASSPTGGFNGGYTFGSGTRLTVV.